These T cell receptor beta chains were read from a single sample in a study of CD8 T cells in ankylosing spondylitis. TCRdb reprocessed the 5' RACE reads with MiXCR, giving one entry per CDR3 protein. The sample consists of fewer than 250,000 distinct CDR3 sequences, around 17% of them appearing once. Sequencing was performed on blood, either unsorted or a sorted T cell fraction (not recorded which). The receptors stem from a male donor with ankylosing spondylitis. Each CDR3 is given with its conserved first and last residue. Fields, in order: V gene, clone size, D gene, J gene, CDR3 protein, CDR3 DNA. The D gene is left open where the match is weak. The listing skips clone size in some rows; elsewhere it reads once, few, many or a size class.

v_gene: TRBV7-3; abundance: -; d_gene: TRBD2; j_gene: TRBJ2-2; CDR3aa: CASSSQTSGIRNTGELFF; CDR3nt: TGTGCCAGCAGCTCCCAGACTAGCGGGATACGGAACACCGGGGAGCTGTTTTTT
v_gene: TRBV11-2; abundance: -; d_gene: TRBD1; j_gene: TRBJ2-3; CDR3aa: CASSLPSGQEGTDTQYF; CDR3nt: TGTGCCAGCAGCTTACCGTCAGGACAGGAAGGAACAGATACGCAGTATTTT
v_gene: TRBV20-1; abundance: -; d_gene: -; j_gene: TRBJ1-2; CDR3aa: CSAKKAVYGYTF; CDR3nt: TGCAGTGCCAAGAAGGCGGTATATGGCTACACCTTC
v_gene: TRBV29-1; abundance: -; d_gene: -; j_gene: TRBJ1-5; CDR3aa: CSVEDGSGPQHF; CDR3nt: TGCAGCGTTGAAGATGGGTCGGGGCCCCAGCATTTT
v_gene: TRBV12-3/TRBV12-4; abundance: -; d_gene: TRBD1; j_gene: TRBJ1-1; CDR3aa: CASSIPGTGNTEAFF; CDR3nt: TGTGCCAGCAGTATCCCCGGGACAGGGAACACTGAAGCTTTCTTT
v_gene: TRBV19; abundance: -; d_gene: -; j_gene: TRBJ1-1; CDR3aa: CASSPLLGGGTEAFF; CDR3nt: TGTGCCAGTAGTCCTTTATTGGGCGGGGGCACTGAAGCTTTCTTT
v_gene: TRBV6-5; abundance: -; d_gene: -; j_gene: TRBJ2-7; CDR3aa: CASSYSNRVHEQYF; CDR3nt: TGTGCCAGCAGTTACTCGAACAGGGTCCACGAGCAGTACTTC
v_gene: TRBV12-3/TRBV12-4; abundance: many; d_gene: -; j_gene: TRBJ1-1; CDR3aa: CASSLLPGATEAFF; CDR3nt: TGTGCCAGCAGTTTACTGCCCGGGGCGACTGAAGCTTTCTTT
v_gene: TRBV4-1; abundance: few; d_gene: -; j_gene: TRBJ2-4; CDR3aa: CASSLDGETIQYF; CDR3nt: TGCGCCAGCAGCCTGGACGGAGAGACGATTCAGTACTTC
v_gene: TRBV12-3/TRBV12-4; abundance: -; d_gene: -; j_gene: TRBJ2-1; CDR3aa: CASSLLRREQFF; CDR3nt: TGTGCCAGCAGTTTACTAAGGAGGGAGCAGTTCTTC
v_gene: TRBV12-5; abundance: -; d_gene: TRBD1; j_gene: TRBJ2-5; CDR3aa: CASAVGQGMIETQYF; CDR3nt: TGTGCTAGTGCTGTTGGACAGGGGATGATAGAGACCCAGTACTTC
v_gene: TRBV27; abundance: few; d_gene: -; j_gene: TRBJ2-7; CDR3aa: CASSSRDSLRDEQYF; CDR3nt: TGTGCCAGCAGTTCCCGGGACTCGCTTCGGGACGAGCAGTACTTC
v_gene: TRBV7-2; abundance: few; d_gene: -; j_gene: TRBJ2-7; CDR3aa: CASRAEGSYEQYF; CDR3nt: TGTGCCAGCAGAGCGGAGGGCTCCTACGAGCAGTACTTC
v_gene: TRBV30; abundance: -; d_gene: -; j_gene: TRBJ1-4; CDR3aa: CAWSDREREDEKLFF; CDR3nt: TGTGCCTGGAGTGATAGGGAGAGGGAAGATGAAAAACTGTTTTTT
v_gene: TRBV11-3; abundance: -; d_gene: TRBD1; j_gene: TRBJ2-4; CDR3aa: CASTDLEDRSKNIQYF; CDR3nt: TGTGCCAGCACAGACTTAGAGGACAGGTCCAAAAACATTCAGTACTTC
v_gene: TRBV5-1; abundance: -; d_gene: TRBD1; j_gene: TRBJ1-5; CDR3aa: CASSLTGTANNQPQHF; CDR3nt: TGCGCCAGCAGCTTAACCGGGACAGCCAACAATCAGCCCCAGCATTTT
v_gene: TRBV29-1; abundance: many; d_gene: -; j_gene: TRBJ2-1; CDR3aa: CSVVMDSRYNEQFF; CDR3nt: TGCAGCGTTGTCATGGACTCCCGCTACAATGAGCAGTTCTTC
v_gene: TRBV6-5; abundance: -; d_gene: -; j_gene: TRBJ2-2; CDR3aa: CASSYLWEEPNTGELFF; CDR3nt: TGTGCCAGCAGTTACTTGTGGGAGGAGCCGAACACCGGGGAGCTGTTTTTT
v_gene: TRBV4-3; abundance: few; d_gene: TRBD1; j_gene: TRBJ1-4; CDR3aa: CASSHDRGLEKLFF; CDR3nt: TGCGCCAGCAGCCATGACAGGGGGCTTGAAAAACTGTTTTTT
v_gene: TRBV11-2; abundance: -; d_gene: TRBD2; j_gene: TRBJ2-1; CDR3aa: CASSISGRAGYEQFF; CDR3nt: TGTGCCAGCAGCATTAGCGGGAGGGCCGGGTATGAGCAGTTCTTC
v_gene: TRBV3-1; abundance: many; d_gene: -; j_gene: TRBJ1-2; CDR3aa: CASSQVIDRGINYGYTF; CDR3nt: TGTGCCAGCAGCCAAGTAATCGATCGGGGGATAAACTATGGCTACACCTTC
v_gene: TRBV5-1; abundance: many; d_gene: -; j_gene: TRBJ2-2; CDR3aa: CASSYTGELFF; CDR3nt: TGCGCCAGCAGCTACACCGGGGAGCTGTTTTTT
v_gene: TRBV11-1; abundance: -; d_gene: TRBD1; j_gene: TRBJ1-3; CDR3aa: CASSVSGQGLLFSSGNTIYF; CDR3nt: TGTGCCAGCAGCGTTTCGGGACAGGGACTTTTGTTTTCCTCTGGAAACACCATATATTTT
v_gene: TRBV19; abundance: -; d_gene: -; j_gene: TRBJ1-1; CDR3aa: CASSPQGWPEAFF; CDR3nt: TGTGCCAGTAGTCCCCAGGGGTGGCCTGAAGCTTTCTTT
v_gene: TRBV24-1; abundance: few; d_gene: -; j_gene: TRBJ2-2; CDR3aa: CATSDWGPGELFF; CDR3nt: TGTGCCACCAGTGATTGGGGACCCGGGGAGCTGTTTTTT
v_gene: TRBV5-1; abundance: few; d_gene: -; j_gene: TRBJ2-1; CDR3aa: CASSTDGSSYNEQFF; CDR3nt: TGCGCCAGCAGTACGGACGGCAGCTCCTACAATGAGCAGTTCTTC
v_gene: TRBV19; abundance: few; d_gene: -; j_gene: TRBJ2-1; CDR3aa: CASSIDIGGYNEQFF; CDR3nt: TGTGCCAGTAGTATAGATATTGGGGGATACAATGAGCAGTTCTTC
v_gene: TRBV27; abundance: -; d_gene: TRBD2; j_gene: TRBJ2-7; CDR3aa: CASSLTNSGTSAIYEQYF; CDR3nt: TGTGCCAGCAGTCTTACAAACTCCGGGACTAGCGCCATCTACGAGCAGTACTTC
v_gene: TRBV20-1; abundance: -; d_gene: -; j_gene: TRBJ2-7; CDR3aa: CSAREGDGFAYEQYF; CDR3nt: TGCAGTGCTAGGGAGGGGGACGGGTTCGCCTACGAGCAGTACTTC
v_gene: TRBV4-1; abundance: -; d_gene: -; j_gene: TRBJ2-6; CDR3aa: CASSQGPTGYSGANVLTF; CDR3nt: TGCGCCAGCAGCCAAGGGCCTACAGGTTACTCTGGGGCCAACGTCCTGACTTTC
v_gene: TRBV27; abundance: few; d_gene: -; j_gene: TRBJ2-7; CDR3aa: CASSFFGKSYEQYF; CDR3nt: TGTGCCAGCAGTTTTTTCGGGAAGTCCTACGAGCAGTACTTC
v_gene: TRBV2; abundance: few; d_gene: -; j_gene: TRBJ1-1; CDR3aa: CASDFGGVWEAFF; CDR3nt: TGTGCCAGCGATTTCGGAGGGGTTTGGGAAGCTTTCTTT
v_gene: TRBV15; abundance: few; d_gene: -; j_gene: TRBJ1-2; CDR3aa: CATSRVETGRDGYTF; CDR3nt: TGTGCCACCAGCAGAGTCGAAACAGGGCGAGATGGCTACACCTTC
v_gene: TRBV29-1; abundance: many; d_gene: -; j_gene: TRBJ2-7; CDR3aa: CSVEGLDAEQYF; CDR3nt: TGCAGCGTTGAAGGACTAGATGCCGAGCAGTACTTC
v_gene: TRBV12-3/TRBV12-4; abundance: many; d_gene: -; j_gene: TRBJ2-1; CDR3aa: CASSSPGLEDSYNEQFF; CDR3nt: TGTGCCAGCAGTTCCCCGGGGCTCGAAGACTCCTACAATGAGCAGTTCTTC
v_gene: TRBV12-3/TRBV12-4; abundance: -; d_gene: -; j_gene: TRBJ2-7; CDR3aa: CASSPLGWRYEQYF; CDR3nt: TGTGCCAGCAGTCCCCTGGGGTGGCGTTACGAGCAGTACTTC
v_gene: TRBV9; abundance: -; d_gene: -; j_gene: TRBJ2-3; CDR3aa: CASSVEGVVKGADTQYF; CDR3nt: TGTGCCAGCAGCGTAGAAGGGGTTGTGAAGGGCGCAGATACGCAGTATTTT
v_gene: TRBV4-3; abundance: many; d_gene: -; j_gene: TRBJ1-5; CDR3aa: CASSQVWDDSNQPQHF; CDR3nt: TGCGCCAGCAGCCAAGTGTGGGATGATAGCAATCAGCCCCAGCATTTT
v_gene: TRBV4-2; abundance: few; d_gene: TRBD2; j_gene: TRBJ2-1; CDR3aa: CASSPEAGAPVEQFF; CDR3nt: TGTGCCAGCAGCCCTGAGGCGGGAGCGCCCGTGGAGCAGTTCTTC
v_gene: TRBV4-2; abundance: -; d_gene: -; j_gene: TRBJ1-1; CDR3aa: CASSQEESSEAFF; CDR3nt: TGTGCCAGCAGCCAAGAAGAGAGCAGTGAAGCTTTCTTT
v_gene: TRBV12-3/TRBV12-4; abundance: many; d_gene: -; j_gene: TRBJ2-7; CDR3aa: CASSPPGQDYEQYF; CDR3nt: TGTGCCAGCAGTCCGCCGGGACAAGACTACGAGCAGTACTTC
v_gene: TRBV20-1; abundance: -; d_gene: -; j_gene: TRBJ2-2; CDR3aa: CSARNVTGELFF; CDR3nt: TGCAGTGCTAGAAACGTGACCGGGGAGCTGTTTTTT
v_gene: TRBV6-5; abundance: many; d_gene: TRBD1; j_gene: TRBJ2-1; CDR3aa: CASSYSLTKGAYYNEQFF; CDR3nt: TGTGCCAGCAGTTACTCGCTTACCAAGGGGGCTTACTACAATGAGCAGTTCTTC
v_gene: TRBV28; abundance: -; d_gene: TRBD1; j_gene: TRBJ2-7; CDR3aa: CASSWGQGWYEQYF; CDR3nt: TGTGCCAGCAGTTGGGGACAGGGTTGGTACGAGCAGTACTTC
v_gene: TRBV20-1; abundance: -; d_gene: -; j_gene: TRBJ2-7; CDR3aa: CSANSGSDYEQYF; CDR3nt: TGCAGTGCTAATAGCGGATCGGACTACGAGCAGTACTTC
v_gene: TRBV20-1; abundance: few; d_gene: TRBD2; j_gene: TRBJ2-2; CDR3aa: CSARDGRGGTGELFF; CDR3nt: TGCAGTGCTAGAGATGGGCGCGGGGGCACCGGGGAGCTGTTTTTT
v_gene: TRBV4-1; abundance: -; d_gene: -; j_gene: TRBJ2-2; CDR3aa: CASSQIGERTGELFF; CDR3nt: TGCGCCAGCAGCCAGATAGGGGAGAGGACCGGGGAGCTGTTTTTT
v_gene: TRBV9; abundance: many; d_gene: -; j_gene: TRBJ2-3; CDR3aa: CASSVGDSVGSDTQYF; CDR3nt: TGTGCCAGCAGCGTAGGTGACTCAGTTGGGTCAGATACGCAGTATTTT
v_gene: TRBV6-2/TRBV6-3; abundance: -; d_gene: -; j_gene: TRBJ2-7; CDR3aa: CASSYSFLDSSYEQYF; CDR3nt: TGTGCCAGCAGTTACTCCTTTTTGGACAGTTCCTACGAGCAGTACTTC
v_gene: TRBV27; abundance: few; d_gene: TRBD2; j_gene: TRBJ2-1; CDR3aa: CASGTSGRHEQFF; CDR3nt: TGTGCCAGTGGGACTAGCGGGCGTCATGAGCAGTTCTTC
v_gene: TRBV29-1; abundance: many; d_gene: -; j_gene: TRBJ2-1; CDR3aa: CSPTGLSSYNEQFF; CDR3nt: TGCAGCCCCACGGGCTTGAGCTCCTACAATGAGCAGTTCTTC
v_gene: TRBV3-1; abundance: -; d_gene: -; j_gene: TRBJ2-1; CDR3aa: CASSQDISYNEQFF; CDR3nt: TGTGCCAGCAGCCAAGATATCTCGTACAATGAGCAGTTCTTC
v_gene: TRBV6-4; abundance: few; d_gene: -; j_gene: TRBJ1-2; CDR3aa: CASRPQTQNYGYTF; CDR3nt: TGTGCCAGCAGACCCCAAACACAGAACTATGGCTACACCTTC